This T cell receptor (beta chain) derives from a study of cytomegalovirus exposure and HLA in healthy donors. Regarding the study as a whole: In all likelihood, a cluster of highly shared sequence variants was a sequencing artifact. What a later analysis reportedly showed was that an Asian-associated ancestry cluster had fewer N-insertions than the approximately 670-donor mean. CMV serostatus alone was available as immune exposure information.

Germline CDR1 reads MDHEN; CDR2 reads SYDVKM. Trimming took off 3 bases at V and 7 bases at J, with 12 bases between the two ends. This CDR3 is 14 amino acids long. 13 Jbeta primers and 60 Vbeta primers were used for the PCR. Produced via immunoSEQ multiplex PCR; TCRdb's table is partial and in-frame only. This sample yields 100,000 or so clones, of which roughly 85% are seen a single time; about 3.9% belongs to the top ten. The study sampled nominally healthy donors, though unrecorded immune exposures were likely. For this clone: Its target is unknown.

The receptor comes from a man aged 25 to 45 in good health and CMV-seronegative. The chain recombines TRBV28 with TRBJ2-2; a possible D gene is TRBD2 (5 bases). The sequencing sample was made of PBMCs. The CDR3 sequence is CASSLVIDYGELFF. The CDR3, as DNA: TGTGCCAGCAGTTTGGTTATCGACTACGGGGAGCTGTTTTTT.